The 10 T cell receptor beta chains given below trace back to one sample, sequenced in a study of regulatory T cells in long-lasting Graves disease. Construction of the TCR beta libraries employed iRepertoire HTBI primers in conjunction with Arm-PCR of CDR3 regions. TCRdb ran MiXCR on the multiplex PCR reads and lists one entry per CDR3 protein. The table includes approximately 460,000 distinct CDR3 sequences, over 15% detected once. Documented time point: newly diagnosed GD, antithyroid drugs for less than 3 months. PBMC-derived RNA was used for the TCR library. The data were also submitted as part of a second study, on T cells in Graves' hyperthyroidism and ophthalmopathy.

Material: peripheral blood mononuclear cells (PBMCs), obtained at new diagnosis, from a patient treated with antithyroid drugs. The receptors derive from a woman in her twenties or thirties with Graves disease.

At least ten counts were recorded for this clonotype. V and J are TRBV9 and TRBJ2-3, with D tentatively TRBD1 (5 bases). The CDR3 extends over 14 amino acids. The germline V gene encodes CDR1 SGDLS and CDR2 YYNGEE. V was clipped by 3 bases and J by 2 bases, with 10 bases between them. In nucleotides, the CDR3 is TGTGCCAGCAGCGAGGACACCGACACAGATACGCAGTATTTT. This codes for CASSEDTDTDTQYF.

This clonotype occurred many times. The J gene is TRBJ1-4, the V gene TRBV2; no clear D gene. Per germline, CDR1 SNHLY and CDR2 FYNNEI. This CDR3 has 12 amino acids. Trimming cost V 5 bases and J 6 bases, with 7 bases left between them. CDR3 protein: CASSQHDEKLFF. CDR3 DNA sequence: TGTGCCAGCAGTCAACATGATGAAAAACTGTTTTTT. Combining the CDR3 with reference TRBV2 and TRBJ1-4 gives the whole variable domain EPEVTQTPSHQVTQMGQEVILRCVPISNHLYFYWYRQILGQKVEFLVSFYNNEISEKSEIFDDQFSVERPDGSNFTLKIRSTKLEDSAMYFCASSQHDEKLFFGSGTQLSVL.

At least ten counts were recorded for this clonotype. This chain connects TRBV24-1 to TRBJ1-2, with D maybe TRBD1 (5 bases). This CDR3 contains 14 residues. Trimming removed 3 bases at V and 2 bases at J, with 9 bases between. The germline V gene encodes CDR1 KGHDR and CDR2 SFDVKD. The CDR3 bases are TGTGCCACCAGTGATCGGGGGTACAACTATGGCTACACCTTC. Residues: CATSDRGYNYGYTF.

This sequence joins TRBV20-1 and TRBJ2-5; 9 nucleotides agree with TRBD2. This CDR3 is built from 13 residues. Unmatched junction bases numbered 7, after V lost 6 bases and J lost 5 bases. Germline-derived CDR1 and CDR2 are DFQATT and SNEGSKA (reference sequence). The chain's CDR3 is CSAPTGLAETQYF. The CDR3 DNA sequence: TGCAGTGCCCCTACTGGACTAGCGGAGACCCAGTACTTC.

This clonotype occurred many times. The chain couples TRBV2 to TRBJ1-5; D is undetermined. This CDR3 contains 15 residues. V gave up 6 bases and J gave up 6 bases, with 18 bases separating them. CDR1 is SNHLY and CDR2 is FYNNEI in the germline V gene. CDR3 DNA: TGTGCCAGCAGGGCGGAGGGAATGGTCGGTCAGCCCCAGCATTTT. As protein: CASRAEGMVGQPQHF. The entire variable domain, with the rest obtained from reference TRBV2 and TRBJ1-5, is as follows: EPEVTQTPSHQVTQMGQEVILRCVPISNHLYFYWYRQILGQKVEFLVSFYNNEISEKSEIFDDQFSVERPDGSNFTLKIRSTKLEDSAMYFCASRAEGMVGQPQHFGDGTRLSIL.

Only a few counts were recorded for this clonotype. The chain couples TRBV19 to TRBJ2-1; possible D gene TRBD2, 5 bases. Germline V lookup: CDR1 LNHDA, CDR2 SQIVND (reference sequence). V was pared by 1 base and J by 9 bases, with 10 bases between. CDR3 size: 13 residues. The CDR3 reads CASSIGGVSEQFF. The CDR3 nucleotides are TGTGCCAGTAGTATAGGGGGAGTAAGTGAGCAGTTCTTC. Full variable domain (outside the CDR3, taken from reference TRBV19 and TRBJ2-1): DGGITQSPKYLFRKEGQNVTLSCEQNLNHDAMYWYRQDPGQGLRLIYYSQIVNDFQKGDIAEGYSVSREKKESFPLTVTSAQKNPTAFYLCASSIGGVSEQFFGPGTRLTVL.

This sequence joins TRBV5-4 and TRBJ1-2, with D maybe TRBD1 (6 bases). The germline V gene encodes CDR1 SGHNT and CDR2 YYREEE (reference sequence). Trimming removed 4 bases from V and 4 bases from J, with 23 bases in between. The CDR3 length is 17 residues. For the CDR3, the DNA is TGTGCCAGCAGCCCTCATCCCGGGACACAACCTCTCTATGGCTACACCTTC. This codes for CASSPHPGTQPLYGYTF.

For the CDR3, the DNA is TGCAGTGCTAGTTTCGGCGGGTGGGATCAGCCCCAGCATTTT. Protein: CSASFGGWDQPQHF. The gene calls are TRBV20-1 and TRBJ1-5; no definite D call. V lost 3 bases and J 5 bases, leaving 14 bases between the germline ends. This CDR3 comprises 14 residues. Germline values: CDR1 DFQATT, CDR2 SNEGSKA (reference sequence).

Comment on this clonotype: The missing conserved phenylalanine or tryptophan at the end of this CDR3 makes a read error likely. CDR3 in DNA: TGTGCCAGCAGCCCCAGCTTAATTGGGACTCTCTACAATGAGCAGTTCCTC. This codes for CASSPSLIGTLYNEQFL. The chain recombines TRBV7-2 with TRBJ2-1, with a weak D call TRBD2 (6 bases). CDR3 length equals 17 residues. With 5 bases removed from V and 3 bases from J, the gap between germline ends came to 20 bases. The germline CDR1 and CDR2 sequences are SGHTA and FQGNSA.

Many counts were recorded for this clonotype. The chain has TRBV11-3 and TRBJ2-1, with D maybe TRBD2 (6 bases). Trimming stripped 5 bases from V and 0 bases from J, with 14 bases between. This CDR3 has 16 amino acids. Per the germline V gene, CDR1 is SGHNT and CDR2 is YENEEA. CDR3 protein: CASSPHGGNSYNEQFF. As DNA, the CDR3 is TGTGCCAGCAGCCCACACGGCGGGAACTCCTACAATGAGCAGTTCTTC.